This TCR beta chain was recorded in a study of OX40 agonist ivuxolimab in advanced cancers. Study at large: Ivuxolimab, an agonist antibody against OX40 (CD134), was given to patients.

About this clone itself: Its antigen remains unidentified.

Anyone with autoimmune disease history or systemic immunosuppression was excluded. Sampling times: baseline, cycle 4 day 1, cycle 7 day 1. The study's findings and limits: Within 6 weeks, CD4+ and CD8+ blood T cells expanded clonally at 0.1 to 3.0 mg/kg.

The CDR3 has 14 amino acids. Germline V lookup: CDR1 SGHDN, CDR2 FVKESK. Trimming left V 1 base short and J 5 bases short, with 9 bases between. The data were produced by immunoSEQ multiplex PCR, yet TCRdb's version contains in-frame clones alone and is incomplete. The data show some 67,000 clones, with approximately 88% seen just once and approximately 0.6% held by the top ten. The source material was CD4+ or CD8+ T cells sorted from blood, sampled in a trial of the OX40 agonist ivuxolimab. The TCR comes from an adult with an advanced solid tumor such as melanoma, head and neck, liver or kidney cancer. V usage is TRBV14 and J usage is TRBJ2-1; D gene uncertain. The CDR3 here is CASSQVLGDNEQFF. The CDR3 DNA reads TGTGCCAGCAGCCAAGTTCTTGGGGACAATGAGCAGTTCTTC.